This TCR beta chain was documented in a study of T cell repertoires in cytomegalovirus infection. The wider study: Both a matching HLA type and CMV infection were indicated by public TCR beta signatures. Study-level points and caveats: People with CMV and the relevant HLA were identified by cumulative public TCR beta family frequency. HLA-C-restricted CMV-specific TCR beta clonotypes were dominant in the ex vivo response.

MiXCR was run by TCRdb on the reads, yielding one entry per CDR3 protein. The sample consists of around 710,000 distinct CDR3 sequences, about 28% of them appearing once. Comments on this clonotype: No antigen is known for it.

This TCR derives from a human donor in good health (CMV status not recorded). Some clones in this sample may be carry-over from other donors' samples. The input for sequencing was cultured CD8+ T cells from PBMCs, taken from culture after CMV antigen stimulation.

The CDR3 is CRSSVNVCRVGAPLYNEQFF. CDR3 DNA: TGTCGCAGCAGTGTAAACGTGTGTCGGGTGGGGGCACCCCTCTACAATGAGCAGTTCTTC. V gene TRBV9 combines with J gene TRBJ2-1; TRBD1 is a possible D gene (6 bases). This CDR3 is built from 20 residues. Germline values: CDR1 SGDLS, CDR2 YYNGEE.